This TCR beta chain originates from a study of radiation and T cells in renal cell carcinoma. This table comes from immunoSEQ multiplex PCR, and its TCRdb copy is limited to in-frame clones, with some not included. The data contain 100,000 to 150,000 clones, 80% to 85% of them singletons. Notes on the study in general: In blood, top tumor clones expanded by 2 weeks, shrinking by 4.

There are 16 residues in the CDR3. Trimming removed 5 bases from V and 1 base from J, with 17 bases in between. Germline lookup yields CDR1 LNHDA and CDR2 SQIVND (reference sequence). With respect to this clone: What it binds is not known.

The time point was: baseline pretreatment blood. Specified treatment: 15 Gy SBRT to primary tumor, nephrectomy 4 weeks later. This renal cell carcinoma was of the clear cell type. This clonotype was obtained from a woman between 55 and 75 years old with renal cell carcinoma. The chain couples TRBV19 to TRBJ1-1, with a weak D call TRBD1 (5 bases). This sample comprised blood, obtained from a patient whose treatment included radiotherapy and nephrectomy. The CDR3 DNA is TGTGCCAGTAGTTCCCTGGTGGGGCTCTGGAACACTGAAGCTTTCTTT. Its translation: CASSSLVGLWNTEAFF.